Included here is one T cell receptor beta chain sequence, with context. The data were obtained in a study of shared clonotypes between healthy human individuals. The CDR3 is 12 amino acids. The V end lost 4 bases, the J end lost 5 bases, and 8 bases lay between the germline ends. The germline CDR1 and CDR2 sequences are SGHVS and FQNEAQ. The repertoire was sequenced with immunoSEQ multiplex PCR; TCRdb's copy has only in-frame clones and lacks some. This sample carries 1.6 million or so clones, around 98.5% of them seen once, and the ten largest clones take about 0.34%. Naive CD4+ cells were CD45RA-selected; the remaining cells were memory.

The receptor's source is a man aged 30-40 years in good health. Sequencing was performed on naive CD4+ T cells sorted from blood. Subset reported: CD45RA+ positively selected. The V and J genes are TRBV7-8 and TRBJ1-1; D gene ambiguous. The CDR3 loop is CASSSLRTEAFF. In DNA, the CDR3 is TGTGCCAGCAGCTCCCTGAGGACTGAAGCTTTCTTT.